The rows below give T cell receptor beta chains drawn from one sample of a study of T cells after yellow fever vaccination. One entry per CDR3 protein, called by TCRdb with MiXCR from the 5' RACE reads. The repertoire has 300,000 or so distinct CDR3 sequences, around 3.9% of them found once; the top ten carry roughly a quarter. The source material was PBMCs, sampled 5 days after the yellow fever booster vaccination. The origin of the receptors is a man younger than 35 who received the YFV17D yellow fever vaccine. CDR3s include the opening cysteine and the closing phenylalanine or tryptophan. A D gene is named only where the DNA matches it firmly. Size is omitted from some rows. Given values are once, few, many or a class for expanded clones.

cdr3_aa cdr3_nt j_call d_call clone_size v_call
CASSVQRGRETQYF TGTGCCAGCAGTGTCCAGCGGGGTCGGGAGACCCAGTACTTC TRBJ2-5 TRBD2 many TRBV27
CASSPPRGVGQSSYEQYF TGCGCCAGCAGCCCCCCGCGTGGAGTGGGACAGAGCTCCTACGAGCAGTACTTC TRBJ2-7 TRBD1 few TRBV4-3
CASSLASQGRETQYF TGTGCCAGCAGCTTGGCCAGCCAAGGGAGGGAGACCCAGTACTTC TRBJ2-5 . . TRBV5-4
CALLVSNEQFF TGTGCCCTGCTCGTCTCCAATGAGCAGTTCTTC TRBJ2-1 . . TRBV2
CSARGQAGNTEAFF TGCAGTGCTAGAGGTCAAGCCGGGAACACTGAAGCTTTCTTT TRBJ1-1 . many TRBV20-1
CASSLDMQRLSGANVLTF TGCGCCAGCAGCTTGGATATGCAGCGACTTTCTGGGGCCAACGTCCTGACTTTC TRBJ2-6 . few TRBV5-1
CASSLTYGTDTQYF TGCGCCAGCAGCCTGACATACGGCACAGATACGCAGTATTTT TRBJ2-3 . many TRBV5-1
CASSLGQVNTIYF TGTGCCAGCAGTTTGGGACAGGTTAACACCATATATTTT TRBJ1-3 TRBD1 many TRBV12-3/TRBV12-4
CASSPTDETQYF TGTGCCAGCAGTCCAACGGATGAGACCCAGTACTTC TRBJ2-5 . many TRBV6-2/TRBV6-3
CASSLPGGDTEAFF TGCGCCAGCAGCTTGCCCGGGGGTGACACTGAAGCTTTCTTT TRBJ1-1 . few TRBV5-1
CASREFYGYTF TGTGCCAGCAGGGAATTCTATGGCTACACCTTC TRBJ1-2 . . TRBV12-3/TRBV12-4
CASTGGSGANVLTF TGTGCCAGCACCGGGGGATCTGGGGCCAACGTCCTGACTTTC TRBJ2-6 . many TRBV12-3/TRBV12-4
CASSEDHLNQPQHF TGCGCCAGCAGTGAGGACCATCTGAATCAGCCCCAGCATTTT TRBJ1-5 . . TRBV10-2
CASSSTSGGAFTGELFF TGTGCCAGCAGCAGTACTAGCGGGGGGGCCTTTACCGGGGAGCTGTTTTTT TRBJ2-2 TRBD2 few TRBV9
CSARDLRRGGELFF TGCAGTGCTAGAGATCTTCGGCGGGGCGGGGAGCTGTTTTTT TRBJ2-2 . many TRBV20-1
CSAPMSRTGELFF TGCAGTGCTCCCATGAGTCGCACCGGGGAGCTGTTTTTT TRBJ2-2 . . TRBV20-1
CASSGHGSEQGNIQYF TGTGCCAGTAGTGGCCACGGAAGCGAGCAGGGCAACATTCAGTACTTC TRBJ2-4 . few TRBV19
CASSYLDRRYNEQFF TGTGCCAGCAGTTACCTGGACAGGCGCTACAATGAGCAGTTCTTC TRBJ2-1 TRBD1 . TRBV6-2/TRBV6-3
CASSSETSGKETQYF TGTGCCAGCAGCTCGGAGACTAGCGGGAAAGAGACCCAGTACTTC TRBJ2-5 TRBD2 . TRBV7-2
CASSWGQGEYTEAFF TGTGCCAGCAGCTGGGGACAGGGAGAGTACACTGAAGCTTTCTTT TRBJ1-1 TRBD1 few TRBV13
CASRTGVLPLHF TGTGCCAGCAGGACAGGAGTTCTACCCCTCCACTTT TRBJ1-6 . . TRBV12-3/TRBV12-4
CASKDWSGETYNEQFF TGTGCCAGCAAGGATTGGAGCGGGGAAACCTACAATGAGCAGTTCTTC TRBJ2-1 TRBD2 many TRBV6-1
CASSWTGQLGEAFF TGCGCCAGCAGCTGGACAGGGCAATTGGGTGAAGCTTTCTTT TRBJ1-1 TRBD1 few TRBV5-1
CASHNPTGELFF TGTGCCAGCCACAACCCCACCGGGGAGCTGTTTTTT TRBJ2-2 . many TRBV28